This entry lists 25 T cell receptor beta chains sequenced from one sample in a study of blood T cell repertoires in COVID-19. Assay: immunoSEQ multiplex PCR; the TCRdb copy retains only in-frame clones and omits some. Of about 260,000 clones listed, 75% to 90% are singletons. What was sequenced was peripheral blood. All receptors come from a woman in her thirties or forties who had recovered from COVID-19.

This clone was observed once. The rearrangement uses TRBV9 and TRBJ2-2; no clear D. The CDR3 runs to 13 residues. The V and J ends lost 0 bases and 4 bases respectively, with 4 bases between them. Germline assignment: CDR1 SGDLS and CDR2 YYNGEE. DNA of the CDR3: TGTGCCAGCAGCGTAGTCAGCACCGGGGAGCTGTTTTTT. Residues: CASSVVSTGELFF.

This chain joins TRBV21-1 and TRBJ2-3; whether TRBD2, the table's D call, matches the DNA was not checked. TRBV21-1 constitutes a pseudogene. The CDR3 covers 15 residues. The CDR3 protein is CASSNGGEGPDTQYF. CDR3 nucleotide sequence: TGTGCCAGCAGCAACGGGGGGGAAGGCCCAGATACGCAGTATTTT.

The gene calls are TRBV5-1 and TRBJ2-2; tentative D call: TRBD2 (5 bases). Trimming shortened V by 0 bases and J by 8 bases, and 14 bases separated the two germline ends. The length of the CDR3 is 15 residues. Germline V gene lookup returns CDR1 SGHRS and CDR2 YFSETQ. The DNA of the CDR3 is TGCGCCAGCAGCTTGGACCCGGCTGGGAGTGGGGAGCTGTTTTTT. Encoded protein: CASSLDPAGSGELFF.

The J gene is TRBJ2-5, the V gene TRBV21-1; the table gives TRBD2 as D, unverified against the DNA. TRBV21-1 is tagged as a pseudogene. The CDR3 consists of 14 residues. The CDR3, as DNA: TGTGCCAGCAGCAAAGATACCCGAGGAGAGACCCAGTACTTC. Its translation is CASSKDTRGETQYF.

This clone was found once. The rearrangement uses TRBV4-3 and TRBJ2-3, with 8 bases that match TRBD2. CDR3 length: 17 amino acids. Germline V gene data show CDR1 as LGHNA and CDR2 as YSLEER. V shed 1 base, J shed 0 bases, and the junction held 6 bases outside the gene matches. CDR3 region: CASSQALRGGSTDTQYF. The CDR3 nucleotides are TGCGCCAGCAGCCAAGCCCTCCGGGGGGGGAGCACAGATACGCAGTATTTT.

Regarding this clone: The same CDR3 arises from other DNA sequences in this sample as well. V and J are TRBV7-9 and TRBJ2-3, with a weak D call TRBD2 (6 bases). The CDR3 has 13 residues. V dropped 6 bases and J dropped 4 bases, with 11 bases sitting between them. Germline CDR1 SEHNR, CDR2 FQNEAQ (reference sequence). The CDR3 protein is CASSLGGADTQYF. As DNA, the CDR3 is TGTGCCAGCAGTCTCGGAGGGGCAGATACGCAGTATTTT.

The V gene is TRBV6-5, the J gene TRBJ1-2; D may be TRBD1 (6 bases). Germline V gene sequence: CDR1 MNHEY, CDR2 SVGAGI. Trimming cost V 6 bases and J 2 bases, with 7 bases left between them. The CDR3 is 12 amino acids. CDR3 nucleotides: TGTGCCAGCAGGGACAGAAACTATGGCTACACCTTC. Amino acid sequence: CASRDRNYGYTF.

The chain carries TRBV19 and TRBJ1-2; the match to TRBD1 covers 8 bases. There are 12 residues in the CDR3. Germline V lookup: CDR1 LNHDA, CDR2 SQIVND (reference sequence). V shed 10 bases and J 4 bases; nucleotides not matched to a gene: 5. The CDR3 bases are TGTGCCACTTCGACAGGGGTCTATGGCTACACCTTC. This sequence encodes CATSTGVYGYTF.

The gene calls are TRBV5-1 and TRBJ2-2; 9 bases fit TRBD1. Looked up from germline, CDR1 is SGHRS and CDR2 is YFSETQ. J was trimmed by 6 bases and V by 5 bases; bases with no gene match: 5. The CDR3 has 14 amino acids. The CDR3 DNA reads TGCGCCAGCAGGGGACAGGGTATGGCCGGGGAGCTGTTTTTT. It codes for CASRGQGMAGELFF.

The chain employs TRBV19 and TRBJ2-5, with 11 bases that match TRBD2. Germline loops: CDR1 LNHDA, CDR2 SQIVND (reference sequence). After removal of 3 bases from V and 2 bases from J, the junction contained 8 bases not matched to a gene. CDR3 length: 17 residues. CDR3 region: CASSINVASGGQETQYF. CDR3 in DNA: TGTGCCAGTAGTATCAATGTGGCTAGCGGGGGGCAAGAGACCCAGTACTTC.

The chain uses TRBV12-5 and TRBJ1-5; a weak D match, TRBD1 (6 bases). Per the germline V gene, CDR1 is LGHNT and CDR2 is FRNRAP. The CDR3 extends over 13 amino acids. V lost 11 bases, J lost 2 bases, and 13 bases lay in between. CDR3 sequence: CASQGSGNQPQHF. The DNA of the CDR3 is TGTGCTTCTCAGGGGTCGGGCAATCAGCCCCAGCATTTT.

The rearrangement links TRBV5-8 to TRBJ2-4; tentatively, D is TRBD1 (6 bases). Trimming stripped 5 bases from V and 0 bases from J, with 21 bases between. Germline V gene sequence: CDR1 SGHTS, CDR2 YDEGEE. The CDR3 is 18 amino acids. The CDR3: CASRHLGARGLAKNIQYF. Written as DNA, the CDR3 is TGTGCCAGCAGACACCTGGGGGCCAGGGGATTAGCCAAAAACATTCAGTACTTC.

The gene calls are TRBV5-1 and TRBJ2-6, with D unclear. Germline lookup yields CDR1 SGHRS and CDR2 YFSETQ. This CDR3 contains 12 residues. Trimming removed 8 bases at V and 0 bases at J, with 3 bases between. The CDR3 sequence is CASYSGANVLTF. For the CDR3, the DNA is TGCGCCAGTTACTCTGGGGCCAACGTCCTGACTTTC.

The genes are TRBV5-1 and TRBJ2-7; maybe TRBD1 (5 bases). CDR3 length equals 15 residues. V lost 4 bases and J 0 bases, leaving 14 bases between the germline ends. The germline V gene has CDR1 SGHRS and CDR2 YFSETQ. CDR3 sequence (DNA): TGCGCCAGCAGCCAGGGCGGAGCACCCTCCTACGAGCAGTACTTC. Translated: CASSQGGAPSYEQYF. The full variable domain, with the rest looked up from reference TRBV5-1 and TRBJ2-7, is KAGVTQTPRYLIKTRGQQVTLSCSPISGHRSVSWYQQTPGQGLQFLFEYFSETQRNKGNFPGRFSGRQFSNSRSEMNVSTLELGDSALYLCASSQGGAPSYEQYFGPGTRLTVT.

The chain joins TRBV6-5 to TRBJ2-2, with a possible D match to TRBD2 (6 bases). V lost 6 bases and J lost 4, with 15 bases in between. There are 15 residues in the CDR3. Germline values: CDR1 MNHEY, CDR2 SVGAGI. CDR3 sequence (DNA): TGTGCCAGCAGGCAAGCAGGGACTGCCACCGGGGAGCTGTTTTTT. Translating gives CASRQAGTATGELFF.

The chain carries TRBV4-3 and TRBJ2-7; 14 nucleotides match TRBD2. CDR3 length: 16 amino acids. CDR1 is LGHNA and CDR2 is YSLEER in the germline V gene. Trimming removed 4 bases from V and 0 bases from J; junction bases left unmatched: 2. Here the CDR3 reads CASSRGLAGGSYEQYF. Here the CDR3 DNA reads TGCGCCAGCAGCCGCGGACTAGCGGGGGGCTCCTACGAGCAGTACTTC.

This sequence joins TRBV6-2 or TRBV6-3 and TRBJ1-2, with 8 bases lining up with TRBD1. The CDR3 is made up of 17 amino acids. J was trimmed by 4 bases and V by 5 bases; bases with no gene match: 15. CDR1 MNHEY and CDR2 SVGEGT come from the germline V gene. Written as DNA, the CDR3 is TGTGCCAGCAGTCAACAACCGACAGGGGTTCTATTCTATGGCTACACCTTC. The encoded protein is CASSQQPTGVLFYGYTF.

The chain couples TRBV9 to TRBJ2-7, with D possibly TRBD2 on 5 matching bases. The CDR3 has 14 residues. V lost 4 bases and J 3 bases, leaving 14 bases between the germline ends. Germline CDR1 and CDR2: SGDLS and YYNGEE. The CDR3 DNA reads TGTGCCAGCAGCTCCTCCGACGGAGGCTACGAGCAGTACTTC. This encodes CASSSSDGGYEQYF.

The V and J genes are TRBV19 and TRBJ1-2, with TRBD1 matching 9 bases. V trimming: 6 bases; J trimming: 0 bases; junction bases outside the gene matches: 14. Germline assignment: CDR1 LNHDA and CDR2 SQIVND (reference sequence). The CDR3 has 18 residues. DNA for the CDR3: TGTGCCAGTAGCCTCTCCCGGACAGGGGCCCTGTCTAACTATGGCTACACCTTC. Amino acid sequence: CASSLSRTGALSNYGYTF.

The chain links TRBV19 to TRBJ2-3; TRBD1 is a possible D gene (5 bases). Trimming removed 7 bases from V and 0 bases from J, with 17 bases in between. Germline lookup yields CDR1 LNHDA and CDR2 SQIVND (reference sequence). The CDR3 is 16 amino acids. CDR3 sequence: CASTSSRQSSTDTQYF. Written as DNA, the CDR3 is TGTGCCAGTACCTCGAGCCGACAGAGCAGCACAGATACGCAGTATTTT.

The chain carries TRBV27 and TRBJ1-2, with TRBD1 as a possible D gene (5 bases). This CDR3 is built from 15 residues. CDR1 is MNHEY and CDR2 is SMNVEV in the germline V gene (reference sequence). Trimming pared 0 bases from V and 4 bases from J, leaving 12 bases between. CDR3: CASSLSQAPLYGYTF. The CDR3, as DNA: TGTGCCAGCAGTTTATCACAGGCCCCCCTCTATGGCTACACCTTC.

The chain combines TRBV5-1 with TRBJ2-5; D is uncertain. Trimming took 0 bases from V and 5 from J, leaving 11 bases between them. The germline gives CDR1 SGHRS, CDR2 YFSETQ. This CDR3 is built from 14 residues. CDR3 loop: CASSLAGLVETQYF. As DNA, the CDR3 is TGCGCCAGCAGCTTGGCCGGGTTGGTGGAGACCCAGTACTTC. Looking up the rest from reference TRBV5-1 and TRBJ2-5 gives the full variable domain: KAGVTQTPRYLIKTRGQQVTLSCSPISGHRSVSWYQQTPGQGLQFLFEYFSETQRNKGNFPGRFSGRQFSNSRSEMNVSTLELGDSALYLCASSLAGLVETQYFGPGTRLLVL.

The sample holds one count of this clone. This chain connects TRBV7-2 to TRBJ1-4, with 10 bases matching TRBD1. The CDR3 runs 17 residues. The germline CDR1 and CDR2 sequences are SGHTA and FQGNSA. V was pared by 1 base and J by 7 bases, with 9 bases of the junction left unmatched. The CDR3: CASSLGDRGWGIEKLFF. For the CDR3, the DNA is TGTGCCAGCAGCTTAGGGGACAGGGGTTGGGGGATTGAAAAACTGTTTTTT.

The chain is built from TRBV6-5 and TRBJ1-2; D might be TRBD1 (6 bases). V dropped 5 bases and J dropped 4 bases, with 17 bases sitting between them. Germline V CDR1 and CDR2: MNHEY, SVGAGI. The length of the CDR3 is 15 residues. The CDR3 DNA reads TGTGCCAGCAGTCCCATCCCCGGACAGACCTATGGCTACACCTTC. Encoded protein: CASSPIPGQTYGYTF.

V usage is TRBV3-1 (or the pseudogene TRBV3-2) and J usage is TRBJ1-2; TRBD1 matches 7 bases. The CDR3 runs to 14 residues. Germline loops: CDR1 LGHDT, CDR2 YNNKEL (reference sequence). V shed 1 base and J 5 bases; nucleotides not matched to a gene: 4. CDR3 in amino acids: CASSQAGQPYGYTF. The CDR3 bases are TGTGCCAGCAGCCAAGCGGGACAGCCATATGGCTACACCTTC.